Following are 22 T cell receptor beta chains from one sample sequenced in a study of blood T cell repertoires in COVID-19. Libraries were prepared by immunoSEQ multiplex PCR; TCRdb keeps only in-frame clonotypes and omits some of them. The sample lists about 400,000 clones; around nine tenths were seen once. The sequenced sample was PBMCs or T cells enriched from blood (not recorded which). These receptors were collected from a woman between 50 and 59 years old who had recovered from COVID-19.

As DNA, the CDR3 is TGTGCCAGCAGAGGAATGAACTACTACGAGCAGTACTTC. Translated, it gives CASRGMNYYEQYF. The chain recombines TRBV6-4 with TRBJ2-7; D gene uncertain. Trimming shortened V by 6 bases and J by 3 bases, and 12 bases separated the two germline ends. CDR1 and CDR2 (germline): MRHNA, SNTAGT. The CDR3 has 13 residues.

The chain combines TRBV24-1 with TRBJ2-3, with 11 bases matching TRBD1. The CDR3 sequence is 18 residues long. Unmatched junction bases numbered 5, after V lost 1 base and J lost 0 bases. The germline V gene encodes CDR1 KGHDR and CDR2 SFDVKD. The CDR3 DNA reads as TGTGCCACCAGTGATTTCCGGACAGGGGGCTTTAGCACAGATACGCAGTATTTT. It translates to CATSDFRTGGFSTDTQYF.

CDR3 region: CASSLYRQETQYF. The CDR3 nucleotides are TGCGCCAGCAGCTTGTACAGGCAAGAGACCCAGTACTTC. The chain carries TRBV5-1 and TRBJ2-5; the D gene is possibly TRBD1 (5 bases). CDR1 SGHRS and CDR2 YFSETQ come from the germline V gene. V was clipped by 1 base and J by 2 bases, with 6 bases between them. The CDR3 covers 13 residues.

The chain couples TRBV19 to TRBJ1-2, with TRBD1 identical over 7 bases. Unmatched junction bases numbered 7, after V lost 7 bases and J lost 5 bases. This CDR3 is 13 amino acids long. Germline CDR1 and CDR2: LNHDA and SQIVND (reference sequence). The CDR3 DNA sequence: TGTGCCAGTACCCCCAGGGGGAGATATGGCTACACCTTC. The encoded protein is CASTPRGRYGYTF.

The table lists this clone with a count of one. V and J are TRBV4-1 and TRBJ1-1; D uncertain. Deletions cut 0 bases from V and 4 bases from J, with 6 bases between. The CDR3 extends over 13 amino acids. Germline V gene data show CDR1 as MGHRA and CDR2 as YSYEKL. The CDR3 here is CASSQDLGTEAFF. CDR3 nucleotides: TGCGCCAGCAGCCAAGATCTAGGCACTGAAGCTTTCTTT.

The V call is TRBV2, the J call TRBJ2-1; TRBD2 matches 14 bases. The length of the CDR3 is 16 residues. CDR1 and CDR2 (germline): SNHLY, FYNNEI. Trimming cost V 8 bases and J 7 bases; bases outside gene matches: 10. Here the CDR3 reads CASSTSGGGPLNEQFF. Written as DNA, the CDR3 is TGTGCCAGCTCGACTAGCGGGGGGGGACCACTTAATGAGCAGTTCTTC.

CDR3 DNA sequence: TGTGCCAGCAGCCTAGGCCCACAGGTAGCTTTCTTT. Its protein is CASSLGPQVAFF. J is TRBJ1-1 and V is TRBV11-2; a possible D gene is TRBD1 (5 bases). The germline V and J ends were trimmed by 5 bases and 10 bases, with 14 bases remaining between them. Germline CDR1 and CDR2: SGHAT and FQNNGV. This CDR3 is 12 amino acids long.

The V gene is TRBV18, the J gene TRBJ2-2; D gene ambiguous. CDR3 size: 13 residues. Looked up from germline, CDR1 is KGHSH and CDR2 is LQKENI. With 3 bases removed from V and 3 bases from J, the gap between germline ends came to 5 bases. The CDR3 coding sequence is TGTGCCAGCTCACCCGCGGACACCGGGGAGCTGTTTTTT. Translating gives CASSPADTGELFF.

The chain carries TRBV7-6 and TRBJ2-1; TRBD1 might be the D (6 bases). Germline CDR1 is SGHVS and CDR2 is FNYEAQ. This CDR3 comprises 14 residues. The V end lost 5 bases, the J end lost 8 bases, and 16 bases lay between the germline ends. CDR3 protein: CASSRAQGFDEQFF. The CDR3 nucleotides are TGTGCCAGCAGCCGAGCCCAGGGGTTCGATGAGCAGTTCTTC.

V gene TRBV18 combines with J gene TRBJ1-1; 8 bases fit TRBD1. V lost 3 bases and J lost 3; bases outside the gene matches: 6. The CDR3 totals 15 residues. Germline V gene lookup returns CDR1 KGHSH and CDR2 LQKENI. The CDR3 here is CASSPQGARDTEAFF. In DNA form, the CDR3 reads TGTGCCAGCTCACCCCAGGGGGCGCGTGACACTGAAGCTTTCTTT.

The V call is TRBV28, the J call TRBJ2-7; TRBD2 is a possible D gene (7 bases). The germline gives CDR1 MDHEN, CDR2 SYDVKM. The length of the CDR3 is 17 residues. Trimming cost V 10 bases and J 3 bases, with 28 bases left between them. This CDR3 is CATGGLGYRDNFYEQYF. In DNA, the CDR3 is TGTGCCACGGGGGGATTGGGGTACCGGGACAATTTCTACGAGCAGTACTTC.

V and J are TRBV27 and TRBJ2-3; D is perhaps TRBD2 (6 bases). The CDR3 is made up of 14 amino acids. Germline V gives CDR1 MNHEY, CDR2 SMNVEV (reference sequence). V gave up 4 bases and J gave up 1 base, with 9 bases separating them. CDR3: CASSSTGGTDTQYF. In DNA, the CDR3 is TGTGCCAGCAGTTCAACGGGGGGCACAGATACGCAGTATTTT.

CDR3 in amino acids: CASSRQGSGGGDNEQFF. The CDR3 region has the DNA TGTGCCAGCTCCCGACAGGGCAGTGGGGGTGGTGACAATGAGCAGTTCTTC. The chain employs TRBV7-2 and TRBJ2-1; TRBD1 aligns across 7 bases. The CDR3 runs 17 residues. Trimming took 8 bases from V and 5 from J; bases not matched to a gene: 18. The germline gives CDR1 SGHTA, CDR2 FQGNSA.

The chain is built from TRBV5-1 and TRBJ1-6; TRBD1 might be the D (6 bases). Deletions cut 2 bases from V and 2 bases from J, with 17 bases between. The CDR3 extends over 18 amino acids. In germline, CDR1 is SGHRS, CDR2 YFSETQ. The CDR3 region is CASSLTPGGPTYNSPLHF. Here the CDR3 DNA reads TGCGCCAGCAGCTTAACTCCCGGGGGGCCCACCTATAATTCACCCCTCCACTTT.

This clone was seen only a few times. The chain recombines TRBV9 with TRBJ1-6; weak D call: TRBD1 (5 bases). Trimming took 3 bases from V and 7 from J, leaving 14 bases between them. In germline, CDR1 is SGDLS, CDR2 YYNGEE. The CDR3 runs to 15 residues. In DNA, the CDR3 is TGTGCCAGCAGCGAAACGGACAAGCTGAATTCACCCCTCCACTTT. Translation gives CASSETDKLNSPLHF.

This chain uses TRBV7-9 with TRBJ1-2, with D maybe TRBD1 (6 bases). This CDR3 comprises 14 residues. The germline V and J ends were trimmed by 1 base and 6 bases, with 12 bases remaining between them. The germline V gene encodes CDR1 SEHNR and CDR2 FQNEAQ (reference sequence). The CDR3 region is CASSLVTGRDGYTF. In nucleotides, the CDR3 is TGTGCCAGCAGCTTAGTTACAGGGCGGGATGGCTACACCTTC.

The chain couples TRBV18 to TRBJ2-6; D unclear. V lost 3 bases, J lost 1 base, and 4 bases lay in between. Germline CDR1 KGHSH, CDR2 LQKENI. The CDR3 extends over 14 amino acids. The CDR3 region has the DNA TGTGCCAGCTCACCGGAGTCTGGGGCCAACGTCCTGACTTTC. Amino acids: CASSPESGANVLTF.

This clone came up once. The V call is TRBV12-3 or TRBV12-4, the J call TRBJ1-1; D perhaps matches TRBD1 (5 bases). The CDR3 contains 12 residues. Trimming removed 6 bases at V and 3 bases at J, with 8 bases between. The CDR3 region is CASRTVYTEAFF. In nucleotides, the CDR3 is TGTGCCAGCAGGACAGTTTACACTGAAGCTTTCTTT.

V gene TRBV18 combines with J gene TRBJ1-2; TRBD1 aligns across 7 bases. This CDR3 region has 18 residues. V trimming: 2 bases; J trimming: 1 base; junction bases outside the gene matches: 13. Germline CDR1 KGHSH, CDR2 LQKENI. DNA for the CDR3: TGTGCCAGCTCACCAAAAGGACTCAGGGGGTTATATAACTATGGCTACACCTTC. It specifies CASSPKGLRGLYNYGYTF.

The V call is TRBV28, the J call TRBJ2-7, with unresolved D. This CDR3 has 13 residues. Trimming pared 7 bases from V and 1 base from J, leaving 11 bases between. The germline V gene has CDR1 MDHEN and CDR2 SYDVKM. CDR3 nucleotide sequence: TGTGCCAGCACCGTATTTCCGTCCTACGAGCAGTACTTC. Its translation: CASTVFPSYEQYF.

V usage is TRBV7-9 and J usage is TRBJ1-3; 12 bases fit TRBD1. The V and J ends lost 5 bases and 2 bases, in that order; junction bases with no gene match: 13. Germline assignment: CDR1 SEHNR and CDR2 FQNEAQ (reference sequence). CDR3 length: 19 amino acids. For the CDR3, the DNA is TGTGCCAGCAGCCAGACAACCGGGACAGGGGGCGTACCTGGAAACACCATATATTTT. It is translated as CASSQTTGTGGVPGNTIYF.

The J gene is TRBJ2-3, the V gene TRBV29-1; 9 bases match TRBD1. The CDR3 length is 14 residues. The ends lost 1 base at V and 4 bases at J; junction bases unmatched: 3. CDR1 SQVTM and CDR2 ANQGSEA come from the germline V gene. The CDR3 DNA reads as TGCAGCGTTGAAGGGGACAGGGTTCCAGATACGCAGTATTTT. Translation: CSVEGDRVPDTQYF.